Sequencing of this TCR beta chain was carried out in a study of post-analysis software for immune sequencing data. Study observations and caveats: With TRBV5-6, TRBV5-1 and TRBV20-1 included, about five TRBV segments were more frequent in patients than in controls. Relative to controls, patients with multiple sclerosis showed significantly lower normalized Chao1 diversity.

The CDR3 extends over 15 amino acids. Germline CDR1 MNHNY, CDR2 SVGAGI (reference sequence). V lost 5 bases and J 1 base, leaving 14 bases between the germline ends. This clonotype was observed a single time. Its antigen is undetermined. Unique molecular identifiers were built into the TCR beta cDNA libraries. TCRdb re-called the PCR reads through MiXCR, storing one row per CDR3 protein. The table has roughly 870,000 distinct CDR3 sequences, 53% seen once. The TCR was taken from a girl aged 5-17 years with multiple sclerosis. The gene calls are TRBV6-6 and TRBJ2-5; D uncertain. Sample: blood. CDR3 sequence reads: CASSHNTDFQETQYF. The CDR3 DNA reads TGTGCCAGCAGTCATAACACAGATTTCCAAGAGACCCAGTACTTC.